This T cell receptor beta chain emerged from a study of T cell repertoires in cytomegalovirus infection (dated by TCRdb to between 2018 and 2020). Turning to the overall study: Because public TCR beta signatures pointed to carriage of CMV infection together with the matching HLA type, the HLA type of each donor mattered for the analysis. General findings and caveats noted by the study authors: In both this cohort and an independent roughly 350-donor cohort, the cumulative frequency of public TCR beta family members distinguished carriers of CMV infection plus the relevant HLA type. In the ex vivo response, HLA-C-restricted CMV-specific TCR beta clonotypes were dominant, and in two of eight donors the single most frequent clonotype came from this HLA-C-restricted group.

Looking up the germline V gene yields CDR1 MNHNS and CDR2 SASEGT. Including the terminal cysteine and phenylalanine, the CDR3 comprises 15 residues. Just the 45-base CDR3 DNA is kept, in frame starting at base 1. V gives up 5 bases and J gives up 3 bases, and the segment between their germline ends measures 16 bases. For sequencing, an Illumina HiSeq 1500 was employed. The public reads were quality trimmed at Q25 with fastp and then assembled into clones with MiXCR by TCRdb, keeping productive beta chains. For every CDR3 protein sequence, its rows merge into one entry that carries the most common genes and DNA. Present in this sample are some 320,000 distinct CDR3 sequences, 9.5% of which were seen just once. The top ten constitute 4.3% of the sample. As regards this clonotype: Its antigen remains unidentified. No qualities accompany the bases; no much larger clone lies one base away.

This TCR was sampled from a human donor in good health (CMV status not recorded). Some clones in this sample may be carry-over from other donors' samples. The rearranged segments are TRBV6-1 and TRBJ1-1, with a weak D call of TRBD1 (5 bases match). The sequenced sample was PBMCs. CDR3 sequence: CASSYRIGRYTEAFF. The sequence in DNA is TGTGCCAGCAGTTACAGGATAGGGAGGTACACTGAAGCTTTCTTT.